Listed below are T cell receptor beta chains from one sample, sequenced in a study of blood T cell repertoires in COVID-19. The protocol was immunoSEQ multiplex PCR, while the TCRdb copy is restricted to in-frame clones and leaves out a portion. Among roughly 86,000 clones listed, more than 75% were seen once. Source material: peripheral blood. The receptors stem from a man in his fifties with active or convalescent COVID-19. The CDR3 runs from the conserved cysteine through the conserved F or W. Fields, in order: clone size, V gene, J gene, D gene, CDR3 protein, CDR3 DNA. A D gene is named only where the DNA matches it firmly. Part of the rows lack a size; the others show once, few, many or a class for expanded clones.

clone_size: NA
v_call: TRBV28
j_call: TRBJ2-3
d_call: NA
cdr3_aa: CASSLGGAVTDTQYF
cdr3_nt: TGTGCCAGCAGTTTAGGGGGGGCGGTGACAGATACGCAGTATTTT

clone_size: NA
v_call: TRBV28
j_call: TRBJ2-3
d_call: TRBD1
cdr3_aa: CASSLPRDRGTDTQYF
cdr3_nt: TGTGCCAGCAGTCTACCCCGGGACAGGGGCACAGATACGCAGTATTTT

clone_size: NA
v_call: TRBV27
j_call: TRBJ1-6
d_call: NA
cdr3_aa: CASSPRDSSSYNSPLHF
cdr3_nt: TGTGCCAGCAGTCCTCGGGACTCAAGCTCCTATAATTCACCCCTCCACTTT

clone_size: NA
v_call: TRBV6-5
j_call: TRBJ1-2
d_call: TRBD1
cdr3_aa: CASSQGTVNGYTF
cdr3_nt: TGTGCCAGCAGCCAAGGGACAGTCAATGGCTACACCTTC

clone_size: NA
v_call: TRBV5-1
j_call: TRBJ2-5
d_call: TRBD2
cdr3_aa: CASSASGVQETQYF
cdr3_nt: TGCGCCAGCAGCGCCAGCGGGGTTCAAGAGACCCAGTACTTC

clone_size: NA
v_call: TRBV5-1
j_call: TRBJ1-1
d_call: NA
cdr3_aa: CASSFRGAGENTEAFF
cdr3_nt: TGCGCCAGCAGCTTTAGAGGGGCGGGGGAAAACACTGAAGCTTTCTTT

clone_size: NA
v_call: TRBV28
j_call: TRBJ2-7
d_call: TRBD1
cdr3_aa: CASSEKGQASYEQYF
cdr3_nt: TGTGCCAGCAGTGAGAAGGGACAGGCGTCCTACGAGCAGTACTTC

clone_size: NA
v_call: TRBV7-8
j_call: TRBJ2-4
d_call: NA
cdr3_aa: CASSLGIGIQYF
cdr3_nt: TGTGCCAGCAGCTTAGGAATCGGCATTCAGTACTTC

clone_size: NA
v_call: TRBV2
j_call: TRBJ2-5
d_call: TRBD1
cdr3_aa: CASSPQGHETQYF
cdr3_nt: TGTGCCAGCAGCCCACAGGGGCATGAGACCCAGTACTTC

clone_size: NA
v_call: TRBV5-4
j_call: TRBJ2-3
d_call: TRBD2
cdr3_aa: CASSPLEVRENTDTQYF
cdr3_nt: TGTGCCAGCAGCCCGCTGGAGGTGCGGGAGAACACAGATACGCAGTATTTT

clone_size: few
v_call: TRBV5-6
j_call: TRBJ2-5
d_call: TRBD1
cdr3_aa: CASSRGQGLETQYF
cdr3_nt: TGTGCCAGCAGCAGGGGACAGGGTCTAGAGACCCAGTACTTC

clone_size: once
v_call: TRBV4-3
j_call: TRBJ1-5
d_call: TRBD1
cdr3_aa: CASSQGQGREPQHF
cdr3_nt: TGCGCCAGCAGCCAAGGACAGGGTAGGGAGCCCCAGCATTTT

clone_size: few
v_call: TRBV28
j_call: TRBJ1-3
d_call: TRBD1
cdr3_aa: CASSLLGDWTGTGGNTIYF
cdr3_nt: TGTGCCAGCAGTTTGTTAGGGGACTGGACAGGGACCGGCGGAAACACCATATATTTT

clone_size: few
v_call: TRBV10-2
j_call: TRBJ1-4
d_call: NA
cdr3_aa: CASKPGATNEKLFF
cdr3_nt: TGCGCCAGCAAGCCAGGGGCGACGAATGAAAAACTGTTTTTT

clone_size: NA
v_call: TRBV10-3
j_call: TRBJ1-1
d_call: NA
cdr3_aa: CAITQGDYTEAFF
cdr3_nt: TGTGCCATCACCCAGGGCGATTACACTGAAGCTTTCTTT

clone_size: NA
v_call: TRBV18
j_call: TRBJ2-5
d_call: NA
cdr3_aa: CASSPPGNVEETQYF
cdr3_nt: TGTGCCAGCTCACCGCCCGGAAATGTGGAGGAGACCCAGTACTTC

clone_size: NA
v_call: TRBV7-9
j_call: TRBJ1-2
d_call: NA
cdr3_aa: CASSHRDTSDGYTF
cdr3_nt: TGTGCCAGCAGCCACCGGGACACCAGCGATGGCTACACCTTC

clone_size: NA
v_call: TRBV10-3
j_call: TRBJ1-6
d_call: NA
cdr3_aa: CAIGAGNSPLHF
cdr3_nt: TGTGCCATCGGGGCAGGGAATTCACCCCTCCACTTT

clone_size: NA
v_call: TRBV6-1
j_call: TRBJ2-1
d_call: TRBD1
cdr3_aa: CASSEVVGGALSYNEQFF
cdr3_nt: TGTGCCAGCAGTGAAGTTGTAGGGGGCGCCTTATCCTACAATGAGCAGTTCTTC

clone_size: NA
v_call: TRBV18
j_call: TRBJ2-2
d_call: TRBD2
cdr3_aa: CASSPESGANTGELFF
cdr3_nt: TGTGCCAGCTCACCAGAGAGCGGGGCCAACACCGGGGAGCTGTTTTTT

clone_size: NA
v_call: TRBV6-6
j_call: TRBJ2-6
d_call: NA
cdr3_aa: CASSYSLAGANVLTF
cdr3_nt: TGTGCCAGCAGTTACTCACTGGCTGGGGCCAACGTCCTGACTTTC

clone_size: NA
v_call: TRBV14
j_call: TRBJ2-7
d_call: TRBD2
cdr3_aa: CASSQAGGQYF
cdr3_nt: TGTGCCAGCAGCCAAGCGGGGGGGCAGTACTTC

clone_size: NA
v_call: TRBV6-1
j_call: TRBJ2-3
d_call: NA
cdr3_aa: CASSEGGTQYF
cdr3_nt: TGTGCCAGCAGTGAAGGCGGCACGCAGTATTTT

clone_size: NA
v_call: TRBV7-8
j_call: TRBJ2-5
d_call: NA
cdr3_aa: CASSLSRGTQYF
cdr3_nt: TGTGCCAGCAGCTTAAGTCGGGGGACCCAGTACTTC

clone_size: NA
v_call: TRBV5-1
j_call: TRBJ2-5
d_call: TRBD2
cdr3_aa: CASSLDAGVSETQYF
cdr3_nt: TGCGCCAGCAGCTTGGATGCGGGGGTGTCAGAGACCCAGTACTTC

clone_size: NA
v_call: TRBV4-1
j_call: TRBJ1-2
d_call: NA
cdr3_aa: CASSQEGQAGATDGYTF
cdr3_nt: TGCGCCAGCAGCCAAGAAGGCCAGGCGGGGGCTACGGATGGCTACACCTTC

clone_size: few
v_call: TRBV11-2
j_call: TRBJ2-7
d_call: NA
cdr3_aa: CASSPLLRQERYEQYF
cdr3_nt: TGTGCCAGCAGCCCCCTCCTCCGACAGGAGCGGTACGAGCAGTACTTC

clone_size: once
v_call: TRBV12-2
j_call: TRBJ1-5
d_call: NA
cdr3_aa: CASRLAILGTGGAGGSNQPQHF
cdr3_nt: TGTGCAAGTCGCTTAGCGATTCTAGGGACAGGGGGCGCAGGGGGTAGCAATCAGCCCCAGCATTTT

clone_size: NA
v_call: TRBV7-2
j_call: TRBJ2-3
d_call: TRBD1
cdr3_aa: CASSLRTGQGVRTQYF
cdr3_nt: TGTGCCAGCAGCTTACGTACAGGACAGGGAGTCCGAACGCAGTATTTT

clone_size: NA
v_call: TRBV30
j_call: TRBJ1-2
d_call: NA
cdr3_aa: CAWSRSGYTF
cdr3_nt: TGTGCCTGGAGTAGGAGTGGCTACACCTTC

clone_size: NA
v_call: TRBV28
j_call: TRBJ1-2
d_call: TRBD1
cdr3_aa: CASSLKLGDRGNDYGYTF
cdr3_nt: TGTGCCAGCAGTCTAAAACTCGGGGACAGGGGGAACGACTATGGCTACACCTTC

clone_size: NA
v_call: TRBV3-1/TRBV3-2
j_call: TRBJ1-6
d_call: NA
cdr3_aa: CASSLGELNSPLHF
cdr3_nt: TGTGCCAGCAGCCTCGGGGAACTGAATTCACCCCTCCACTTT

clone_size: NA
v_call: TRBV9
j_call: TRBJ1-6
d_call: TRBD1
cdr3_aa: CASSTRTGSDNSPLHF
cdr3_nt: TGTGCCAGCAGCACTCGGACAGGGAGCGATAATTCACCCCTCCACTTT

clone_size: NA
v_call: TRBV2
j_call: TRBJ2-5
d_call: TRBD1
cdr3_aa: CASSDTDRAGETQYF
cdr3_nt: TGTGCCAGCAGTGATACGGACAGGGCTGGGGAGACCCAGTACTTC

clone_size: NA
v_call: TRBV24-1
j_call: TRBJ2-5
d_call: NA
cdr3_aa: CATSDRGQDQETQYF
cdr3_nt: TGTGCCACCAGTGACCGCGGACAAGACCAAGAGACCCAGTACTTC

clone_size: NA
v_call: TRBV3-1/TRBV3-2
j_call: TRBJ2-1
d_call: TRBD1
cdr3_aa: CASSQGGGYEQFF
cdr3_nt: TGTGCCAGCAGCCAAGGAGGGGGCTATGAGCAGTTCTTC

clone_size: NA
v_call: TRBV28
j_call: TRBJ2-3
d_call: NA
cdr3_aa: CASSFAGTSTDTQYF
cdr3_nt: TGTGCCAGCAGTTTCGCGGGGACTAGCACAGATACGCAGTATTTT

clone_size: few
v_call: TRBV7-9
j_call: TRBJ2-3
d_call: TRBD2
cdr3_aa: CASSKTSGGNTDTQYF
cdr3_nt: TGTGCCAGCAGCAAGACTAGCGGGGGGAACACAGATACGCAGTATTTT

clone_size: NA
v_call: TRBV19
j_call: TRBJ2-1
d_call: TRBD1
cdr3_aa: CASSIGGQNGNEQFF
cdr3_nt: TGTGCCAGTAGTATAGGGGGACAGAATGGGAATGAGCAGTTCTTC

clone_size: NA
v_call: TRBV28
j_call: TRBJ1-5
d_call: NA
cdr3_aa: CASSLPFQPQHF
cdr3_nt: TGTGCCAGCAGTCTCCCGTTTCAGCCCCAGCATTTT